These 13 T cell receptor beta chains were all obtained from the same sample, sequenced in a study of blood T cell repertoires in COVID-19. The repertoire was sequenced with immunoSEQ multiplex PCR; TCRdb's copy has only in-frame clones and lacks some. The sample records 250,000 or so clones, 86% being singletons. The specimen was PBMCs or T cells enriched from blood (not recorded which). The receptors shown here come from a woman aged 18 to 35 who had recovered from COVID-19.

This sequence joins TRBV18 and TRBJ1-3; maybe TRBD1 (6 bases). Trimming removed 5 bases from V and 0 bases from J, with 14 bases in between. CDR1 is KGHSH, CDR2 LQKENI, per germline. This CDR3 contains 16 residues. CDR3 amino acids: CASSTLGTYSGNTIYF. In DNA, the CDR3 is TGTGCCAGCTCAACACTCGGGACATACTCTGGAAACACCATATATTTT.

CDR3 sequence (DNA): TGTGCCAGCAGCTTAGATAGGTCAGGCGTGAACACTGAAGCTTTCTTT. The encoded protein is CASSLDRSGVNTEAFF. The chain is built from TRBV11-2 and TRBJ1-1; D is unclear. Germline CDR1 is SGHAT and CDR2 is FQNNGV. CDR3 length: 16 amino acids. V lost 0 bases and J lost 0, with 11 bases in between.

The DNA for the CDR3 is TGTGCCTGGAGTGTACTACCTGGAGACAGGGTCTCTCTCCATGGGAACACTGAAGCTTTCTTT. Translated, it gives CAWSVLPGDRVSLHGNTEAFF. The rearrangement uses TRBV30 and TRBJ1-1, with 7 bases lining up with TRBD1. The CDR3 consists of 21 residues. Germline loops: CDR1 GTSNPN, CDR2 SVGIG (reference sequence). Trimming removed 0 bases from V and 1 base from J; junction bases left unmatched: 23.

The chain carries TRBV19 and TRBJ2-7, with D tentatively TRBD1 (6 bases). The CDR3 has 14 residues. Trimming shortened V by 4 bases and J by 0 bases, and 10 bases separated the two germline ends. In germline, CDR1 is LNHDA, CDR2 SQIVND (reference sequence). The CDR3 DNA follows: TGTGCCAGTAGTACCACAGGGAGCTCCTACGAGCAGTACTTC. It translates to CASSTTGSSYEQYF.

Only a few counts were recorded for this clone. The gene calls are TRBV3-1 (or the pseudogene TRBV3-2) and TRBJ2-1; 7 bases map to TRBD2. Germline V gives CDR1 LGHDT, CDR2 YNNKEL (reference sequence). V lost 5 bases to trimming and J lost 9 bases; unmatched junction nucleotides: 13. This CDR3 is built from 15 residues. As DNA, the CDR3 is TGTGCCAGCAGCGTCATAGCGGGCCGTTTGGGTGAGCAGTTCTTC. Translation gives CASSVIAGRLGEQFF.

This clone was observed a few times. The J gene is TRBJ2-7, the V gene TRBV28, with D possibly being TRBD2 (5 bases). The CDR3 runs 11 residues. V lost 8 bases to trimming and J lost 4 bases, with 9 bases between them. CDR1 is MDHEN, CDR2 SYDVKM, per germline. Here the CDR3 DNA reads TGTGCCAGCCGGACTTATTACGAGCAGTACTTC. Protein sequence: CASRTYYEQYF. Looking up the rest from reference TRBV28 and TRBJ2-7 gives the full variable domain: DVKVTQSSRYLVKRTGEKVFLECVQDMDHENMFWYRQDPGLGLRLIYFSYDVKMKEKGDIPEGYSVSREKKERFSLILESASTNQTSMYLCASRTYYEQYFGPGTRLTVT.

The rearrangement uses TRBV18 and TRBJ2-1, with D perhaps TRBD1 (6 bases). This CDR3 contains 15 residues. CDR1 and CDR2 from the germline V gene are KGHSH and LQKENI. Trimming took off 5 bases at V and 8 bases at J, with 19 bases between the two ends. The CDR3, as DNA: TGTGCCAGCTCAGCCACAGGTACAGGGACGGATGAGCAGTTCTTC. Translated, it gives CASSATGTGTDEQFF.

The CDR3 sequence is CASSGADRAEEQYF. The CDR3 DNA sequence: TGTGCCAGCAGCGGGGCGGACAGGGCGGAAGAGCAGTACTTC. The J gene is TRBJ2-7, the V gene TRBV9, with 8 nucleotides matching TRBD1. Trimming at V came to 3 bases and at J to 7 bases, leaving 9 bases not matched to a gene. Per the germline V gene, CDR1 is SGDLS and CDR2 is YYNGEE. CDR3 length equals 14 residues.

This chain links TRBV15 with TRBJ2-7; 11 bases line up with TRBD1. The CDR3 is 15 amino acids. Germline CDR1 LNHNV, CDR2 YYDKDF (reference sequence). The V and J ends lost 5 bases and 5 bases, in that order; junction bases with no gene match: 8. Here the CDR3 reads CATSYLGTGGHEQYF. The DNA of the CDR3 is TGTGCCACCAGCTACCTCGGGACAGGGGGGCACGAGCAGTACTTC.

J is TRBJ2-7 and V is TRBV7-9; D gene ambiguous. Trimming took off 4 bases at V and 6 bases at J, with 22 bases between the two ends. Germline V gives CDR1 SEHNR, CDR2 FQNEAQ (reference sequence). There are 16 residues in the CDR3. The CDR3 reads CASSSAWRSGRLEQYF. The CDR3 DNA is TGTGCCAGCAGCTCCGCATGGCGGTCTGGCCGGCTCGAGCAGTACTTC.

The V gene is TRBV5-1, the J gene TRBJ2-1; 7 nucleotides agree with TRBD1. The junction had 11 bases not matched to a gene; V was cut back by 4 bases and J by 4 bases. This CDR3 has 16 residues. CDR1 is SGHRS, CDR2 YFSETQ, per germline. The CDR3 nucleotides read TGCGCCAGCAGCCCGGTCGGGACAGTCGGTTACAATGAGCAGTTCTTC. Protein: CASSPVGTVGYNEQFF. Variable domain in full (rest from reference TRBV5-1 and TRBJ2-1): KAGVTQTPRYLIKTRGQQVTLSCSPISGHRSVSWYQQTPGQGLQFLFEYFSETQRNKGNFPGRFSGRQFSNSRSEMNVSTLELGDSALYLCASSPVGTVGYNEQFFGPGTRLTVL.

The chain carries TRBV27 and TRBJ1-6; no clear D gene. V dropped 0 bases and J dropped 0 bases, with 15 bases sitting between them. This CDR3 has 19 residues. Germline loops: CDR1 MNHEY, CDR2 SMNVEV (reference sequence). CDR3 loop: CASSLSPFLQASYNSPLHF. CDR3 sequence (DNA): TGTGCCAGCAGTTTATCCCCCTTCCTGCAAGCCTCCTATAATTCACCCCTCCACTTT.

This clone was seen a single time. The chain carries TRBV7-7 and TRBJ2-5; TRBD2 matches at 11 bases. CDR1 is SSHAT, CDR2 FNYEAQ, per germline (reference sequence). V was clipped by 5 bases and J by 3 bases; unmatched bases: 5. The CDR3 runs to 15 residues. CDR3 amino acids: CASSPSGGYEETQYF. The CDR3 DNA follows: TGTGCCAGCAGCCCTAGCGGGGGGTACGAAGAGACCCAGTACTTC. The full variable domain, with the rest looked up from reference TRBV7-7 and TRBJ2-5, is GAGVSQSPRYKVTKRGQDVTLRCDPISSHATLYWYQQALGQGPEFLTYFNYEAQPDKSGLPSDRFSAERPEGSISTLTIQRTEQRDSAMYRCASSPSGGYEETQYFGPGTRLLVL.